This entry lists 14 T cell receptor beta chains sequenced from one sample in a study of blood T cells in healthy people across ages. Sample-barcoded 5' priming and a J-beta primer mix drove a second PCR of 7 to 11 cycles. TCRdb redid the calling of the 5' RACE reads with MiXCR, one entry per CDR3 protein. The data hold 1 million to 1.2 million distinct CDR3 sequences, with more than 30% observed a single time. Sequencing used blood. These receptors originate from a man between 18 and 29 years old in good health.

This chain connects TRBV27 to TRBJ1-1, with a weak D call TRBD1 (5 bases). Germline CDR1 and CDR2: MNHEY and SMNVEV (reference sequence). V was trimmed by 3 bases and J by 4 bases, leaving 15 bases between them. The CDR3 spans 15 residues. Written as DNA, the CDR3 is TGTGCCAGCAGTTTTTTGAGACAGAGGAGCACTGAAGCTTTCTTT. As protein: CASSFLRQRSTEAFF.

A few counts support this clonotype. The rearrangement uses TRBV20-1 and TRBJ1-6; D unclear. Trimming took off 5 bases at V and 0 bases at J, with 11 bases between the two ends. This CDR3 spans 15 amino acids. Germline V gene lookup returns CDR1 DFQATT and CDR2 SNEGSKA (reference sequence). The CDR3 is CSALDGSSYNSPLHF. For the CDR3, the DNA is TGCAGTGCTCTCGACGGAAGCTCCTATAATTCACCCCTCCACTTT.

The genes are TRBV6-5 and TRBJ1-3; D is ambiguous. V dropped 0 bases and J dropped 6 bases, with 15 bases sitting between them. From germline, CDR1 is MNHEY and CDR2 SVGAGI. This CDR3 is 16 amino acids long. CDR3 bases: TGTGCCAGCAGTTACTCCCGGGGTTTTGTAGCAAACACCATATATTTT. Its protein is CASSYSRGFVANTIYF.

This clonotype has just a few counts. A much larger clone differs from this one at a single base, so this may be a read error. This sequence joins TRBV10-3 and TRBJ2-5; perhaps TRBD2 as D (6 bases). V lost 4 bases, J lost 11 bases, and 20 bases lay in between. The CDR3 is made up of 14 amino acids. CDR1 ENHRY and CDR2 SYGVKD come from the germline V gene. For the CDR3, the DNA is TGTGCCATCAGTGGCGGGGACTGGACGAATGAGCAGTACTTC. It specifies CAISGGDWTNEQYF.

The CDR3 DNA sequence: TGCGCCAGCAGCTTGGGCCCAACAGCGAGCTCCTACAATGAGCAGTTCTTC. Its protein product is CASSLGPTASSYNEQFF. The rearrangement links TRBV5-1 to TRBJ2-1; D gene unclear. CDR3 size: 17 residues. Germline V lookup: CDR1 SGHRS, CDR2 YFSETQ. V was clipped by 0 bases and J by 0 bases, with 13 bases between them.

This clonotype was observed a handful of times. The V call is TRBV4-3, the J call TRBJ2-1; 7 positions match TRBD1. Germline V gene lookup returns CDR1 LGHNA and CDR2 YSLEER. This CDR3 has 16 amino acids. V was pared by 2 bases and J by 0 bases, with 4 bases of the junction left unmatched. The CDR3 nucleotides read TGCGCCAGCAGCCAACAAGGGGGCAGCTCCTACAATGAGCAGTTCTTC. This translates into CASSQQGGSSYNEQFF.

This clonotype came up a few times. Its ends do not fully match the called genes, so a read error is possible. The rearrangement joins TRBV5-1 to TRBJ2-1, with a weak D call TRBD1 (6 bases). The CDR3 totals 14 residues. CDR1 is SGHRS, CDR2 YFSETQ, per germline. The CDR3 DNA follows: TGTGCCAGCAGCCGGACAGACTCCTACAATGAGCAGTTCTTC. Its translation: CASSRTDSYNEQFF.

The V and J genes are TRBV20-1 and TRBJ2-2; no clear D gene. Deletions cut 4 bases from V and 1 base from J, with 10 bases between. This CDR3 has 14 amino acids. Germline lookup yields CDR1 DFQATT and CDR2 SNEGSKA (reference sequence). In nucleotides, the CDR3 is TGCAGTGCTAAAGACCGAGGGAACACCGGGGAGCTGTTTTTT. It translates to CSAKDRGNTGELFF.

In this sample, this clonotype turned up many times. The rearrangement uses TRBV6-2 or TRBV6-3 and TRBJ2-7; 9 bases agree with TRBD1. This CDR3 region has 15 residues. Germline trimming cut 2 bases from V and 0 bases from J; bases unmatched to any gene: 2. Germline values: CDR1 MNHEY, CDR2 SVGEGT. CDR3 sequence: CASSYNRGHSYEQYF. The CDR3, as DNA: TGTGCCAGCAGTTACAACAGGGGGCACTCCTACGAGCAGTACTTC.

This clonotype was counted a few times. The V call is TRBV6-2 or TRBV6-3, the J call TRBJ2-3; TRBD1 aligns across 10 bases. J gave up 5 bases and V 7 bases, and 6 bases lay outside the gene matches. The CDR3 is 14 amino acids. The germline V gene has CDR1 MNHEY and CDR2 SVGEGT. The CDR3 coding sequence is TGTGCCAGCAACCGACAGGGGGCAAAAGATACGCAGTATTTT. Translated, it gives CASNRQGAKDTQYF.

The V call is TRBV10-3, the J call TRBJ1-2; maybe TRBD1 (5 bases). The CDR3 contains 13 residues. The V end lost 5 bases, the J end lost 4 bases, and 11 bases lay between the germline ends. Germline CDR1 and CDR2: ENHRY and SYGVKD. The CDR3 nucleotides read TGTGCCATCAGTACCCCGACAGTCTATGGCTACACCTTC. Its translation is CAISTPTVYGYTF.

The rearrangement links TRBV2 to TRBJ2-1; D may match TRBD1 or TRBD2 (5 bases each). CDR3 length: 14 residues. Trimming pared 4 bases from V and 3 bases from J, leaving 10 bases between. Germline CDR1 SNHLY, CDR2 FYNNEI. CDR3 loop: CASSGGTDYNEQFF. The DNA for the CDR3 is TGTGCCAGCAGTGGGGGGACGGACTACAATGAGCAGTTCTTC.

The chain joins TRBV6-5 to TRBJ1-4; 10 bases are shared with TRBD1. Germline CDR1 MNHEY, CDR2 SVGAGI. The trim removed 8 bases at V and 8 bases at J, leaving 5 bases unmatched. This CDR3 is built from 13 residues. CDR3 loop: CASADRGREKLFF. The CDR3, as DNA: TGTGCCAGCGCTGACAGGGGGCGGGAAAAACTGTTTTTT.

V usage is TRBV6-5 and J usage is TRBJ2-1; 7 bases are a match to TRBD1. The length of the CDR3 is 14 residues. V lost 5 bases and J lost 3; bases outside the gene matches: 4. CDR1 is MNHEY, CDR2 SVGAGI, per germline. CDR3 amino acids: CASSRSGGYNEQFF. The CDR3 region has the DNA TGTGCCAGCAGTAGGTCAGGGGGCTACAATGAGCAGTTCTTC.